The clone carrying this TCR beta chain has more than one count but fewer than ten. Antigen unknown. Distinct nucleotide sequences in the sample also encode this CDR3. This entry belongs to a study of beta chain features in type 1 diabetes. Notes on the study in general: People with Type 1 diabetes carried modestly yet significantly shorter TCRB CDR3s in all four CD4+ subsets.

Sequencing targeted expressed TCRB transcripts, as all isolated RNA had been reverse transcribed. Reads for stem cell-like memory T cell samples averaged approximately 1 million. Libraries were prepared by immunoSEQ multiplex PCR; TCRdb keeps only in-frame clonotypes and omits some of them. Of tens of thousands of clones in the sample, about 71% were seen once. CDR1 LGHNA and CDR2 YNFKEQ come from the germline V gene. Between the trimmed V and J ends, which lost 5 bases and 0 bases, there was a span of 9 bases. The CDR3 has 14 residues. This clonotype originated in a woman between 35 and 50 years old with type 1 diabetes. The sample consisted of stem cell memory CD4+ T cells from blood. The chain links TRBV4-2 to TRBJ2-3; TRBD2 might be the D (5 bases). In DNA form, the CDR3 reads TGTGCCAGCAGCTTTCGCGGGAGCACAGATACGCAGTATTTT. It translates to CASSFRGSTDTQYF.